This entry concerns a single T cell receptor beta chain. The data stem from a study of blood T cell repertoires in COVID-19. Background on the study: Researchers got acute and convalescent COVID-19 samples from the United States, Italy and Spain. In each case, the material was cDNA or gDNA derived from T cells, B-cell-depleted T cells, or PBMCs.

This CDR3 contains 15 residues. The germline V and J ends were trimmed by 4 bases and 2 bases, with 14 bases remaining between them. Germline CDR1 reads MDHEN; CDR2 reads SYDVKM. Authors' processing steps: Reference gene primer amplification yielded estimated nucleated cell counts. Assay used: immunoSEQ multiplex PCR; TCRdb lists only in-frame clones, some missing. D and trimming were read from the DNA, whereas the V and J calls and clone size are those reported in that table. The profile shows some 250,000 clones, 65% to 85% of them singletons. Sample: peripheral blood. V gene TRBV28 combines with J gene TRBJ1-2, with D possibly being TRBD1 (6 bases). This TCR was recovered from a woman older than 75 with acute or convalescent COVID-19. As DNA, the CDR3 is TGTGCCAGCAGTTCATTGAGCAGGGGAAACTATGGCTACACCTTC. Protein: CASSSLSRGNYGYTF.